This TCR beta chain was documented in a study of CD8 T cells in ankylosing spondylitis (dated by TCRdb to 2016 to 2017). For the wider study: To find TCR variants linked to disease, the study profiled T cell receptor beta repertoires in ankylosing spondylitis patients and healthy donors. The full study cohort comprised roughly 24 ankylosing spondylitis patients and roughly 100 healthy donors. Peripheral blood was sampled, and synovial fluid was additionally collected from ankylosing spondylitis patients.

CDR1 and CDR2 were assigned from the germline V gene as SGHTA and FQGNSA. The junction carries 11 bases between V and J, which are trimmed by 2 bases and 1 base respectively. There are 15 amino acids in the CDR3, from cysteine to phenylalanine inclusive. Here the CDR3 DNA is all that survives: 45 bases in frame from base 1. For each ankylosing spondylitis patient, the synovial fluid sample was matched to a blood sample from that same patient. Many counts were recorded for this clonotype. No antigen is known for it. Per-base qualities were not stored, and no clone one base away is much larger. Broad study findings and their caveats: Blood from ankylosing spondylitis patients appeared to be characterized by a TCR beta motif made up of about 8 highly homologous amino acid variants. Significant enrichment of the disease-linked clones was reported in matched synovial fluid samples from ankylosing spondylitis patients. In peripheral blood, the disease-linked clones were found at relatively low frequencies and had a CD8+ phenotype. Some of the motif variants had been reported before in the synovial fluid and blood of reactive arthritis patients, a finding that suggests common disease-initiation mechanisms.

TCRdb records Illumina HiSeq 2500 as the sequencer. TCR beta libraries were prepared by quantitative 5'-RACE with molecular barcodes. Per the original workflow: A new computational method, built on a probabilistic model of VDJ rearrangement, was used to identify disease-linked TCR variants. Using fastp at Q25 and MiXCR, TCRdb reprocessed the public reads and kept productive beta chains. Merged by CDR3 protein, the rows form single entries marked with the most common genes and DNA. V and J calls and clone size were set by TCRdb, not the authors. A total of some 140,000 distinct CDR3 sequences appear in this sample, approximately 8.4% of them only once. 7.3% of the sample is held by the ten biggest clonotypes.

Here the chain combines TRBV7-2 and TRBJ1-1, with the D segment identity uncertain. The sequenced material came from synovial fluid, either unsorted or a sorted T cell fraction (not recorded which). The TCR originated in a male donor with ankylosing spondylitis. The CDR3 has the sequence CASSLLRMGNTEAFF. The bases read TGTGCCAGCAGCTTACTTCGGATGGGGAACACTGAAGCTTTCTTT.